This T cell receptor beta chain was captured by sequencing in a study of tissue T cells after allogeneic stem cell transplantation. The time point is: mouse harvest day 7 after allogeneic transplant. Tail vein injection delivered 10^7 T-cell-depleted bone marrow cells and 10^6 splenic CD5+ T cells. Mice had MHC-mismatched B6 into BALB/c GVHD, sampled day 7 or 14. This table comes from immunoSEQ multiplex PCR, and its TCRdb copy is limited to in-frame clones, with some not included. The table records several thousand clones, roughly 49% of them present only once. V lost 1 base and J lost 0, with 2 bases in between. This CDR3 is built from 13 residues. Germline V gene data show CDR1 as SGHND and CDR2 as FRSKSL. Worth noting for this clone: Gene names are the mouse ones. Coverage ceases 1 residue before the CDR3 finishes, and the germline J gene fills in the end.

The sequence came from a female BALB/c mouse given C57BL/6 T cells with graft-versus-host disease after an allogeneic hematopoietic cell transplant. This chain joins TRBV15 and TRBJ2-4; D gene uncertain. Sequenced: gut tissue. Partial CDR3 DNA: TGTGCCAGCAGTTTAGATAGTCAAAACACCTTGTAC. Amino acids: CASSLDSQNTLY. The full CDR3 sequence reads CASSLDSQNTLYF.